This T cell receptor (beta chain) comes out of a study of cytomegalovirus exposure and HLA in healthy donors. General observations from the study: Generally TCR sequences proved uncommon, though certain public TCRs appeared in numerous donors. In vitro assays verified that three CMV-associated chains recognized CMV antigens specifically. Prediction of most subjects' HLA-A and HLA-B alleles by TCR beta sequences was reportedly accurate. A later analysis linked about 17,000 TCR beta sequences to HLA alleles at 0.05 false discovery rate.

A word on this clone: Its antigen remains unknown.

PCR primers comprised 60 Vbeta and 13 Jbeta primers. Assay used: immunoSEQ multiplex PCR; TCRdb lists only in-frame clones, some missing. In all, the sample yields tens of thousands of clones. J lost 7 bases, V lost 6 bases, and 13 bases had no gene match. Germline lookup yields CDR1 SNHLY and CDR2 FYNNEI. The CDR3 loop spans 17 amino acids. The material sequenced was PBMCs. The chain couples TRBV2 to TRBJ1-6, with 9 nucleotides matching TRBD1. The origin of this receptor is a man in his forties in good health and CMV-seronegative. The CDR3 reads CASRDPGQGKLNSPLHF. CDR3 bases: TGTGCCAGCAGAGATCCGGGACAGGGAAAATTGAATTCACCCCTCCACTTT. The whole variable domain, filled in from reference TRBV2 and TRBJ1-6, reads EPEVTQTPSHQVTQMGQEVILRCVPISNHLYFYWYRQILGQKVEFLVSFYNNEISEKSEIFDDQFSVERPDGSNFTLKIRSTKLEDSAMYFCASRDPGQGKLNSPLHFGNGTRLTVT.